These 31 T cell receptor beta chains came from one sample sequenced in a study of blood T cell repertoires in COVID-19. The protocol was immunoSEQ multiplex PCR, while the TCRdb copy is restricted to in-frame clones and leaves out a portion. The data show 250,000 to 350,000 clones, around nine tenths seen once. Sequencing used peripheral blood. Receptors were obtained from a woman between 55 and 75 years old with acute or convalescent COVID-19.

This clone was counted a few times. CDR3 nucleotides: TGTGCCTGGAGTGTACCAGCGGGAGCGTACAATGAGCAGTTCTTC. This sequence encodes CAWSVPAGAYNEQFF. J is TRBJ2-1 and V is TRBV30; 8 nucleotides line up with TRBD2. CDR3 size: 15 residues. J lost 4 bases, V lost 0 bases, and 5 bases had no gene match. Germline V gives CDR1 GTSNPN, CDR2 SVGIG (reference sequence).

The chain couples TRBV27 to TRBJ2-5, with D tentatively TRBD1 (6 bases). Germline V gives CDR1 MNHEY, CDR2 SMNVEV (reference sequence). There are 15 residues in the CDR3. The V gene lost 5 bases and the J gene lost 4 bases, with 17 bases spanning the gap. CDR3 in DNA: TGTGCCAGCAGTCCTACAGGGTCCCGTCCAGAGACCCAGTACTTC. Encoded protein: CASSPTGSRPETQYF.

The chain combines TRBV2 with TRBJ1-5; TRBD1 might be the D (6 bases). Trimming took off 6 bases at V and 0 bases at J, with 12 bases between the two ends. The CDR3 loop spans 15 amino acids. From germline, CDR1 is SNHLY and CDR2 FYNNEI. The CDR3 DNA follows: TGTGCCAGCAGGCCACAGGGTTATAGCAATCAGCCCCAGCATTTT. Protein sequence: CASRPQGYSNQPQHF.

This clone has more than one count but fewer than ten. This rearrangement joins TRBV13 to TRBJ2-1, with 11 bases aligning to TRBD2. The CDR3 spans 17 residues. Germline V gives CDR1 PRHDT, CDR2 FYEKMQ (reference sequence). Germline trimming cut 5 bases from V and 10 bases from J; bases unmatched to any gene: 16. For the CDR3, the DNA is TGTGCCAGCAGCGAGGCCACTAGCGGGGGCTCCGCTTGGGAGCAGTTCTTC. Amino acid sequence: CASSEATSGGSAWEQFF.

The chain carries TRBV10-3 and TRBJ2-1; 11 bases align to TRBD2. The ends lost 2 bases at V and 12 bases at J; junction bases unmatched: 6. Germline assignment: CDR1 ENHRY and CDR2 SYGVKD. The CDR3 extends over 14 amino acids. The CDR3 reads CAISEGLAGGRQFF. The CDR3 nucleotides are TGTGCCATCAGTGAGGGGCTAGCGGGAGGTCGGCAGTTCTTC.

This sequence joins TRBV28 and TRBJ1-5, with D maybe TRBD1 (5 bases). The length of the CDR3 is 14 residues. Trimming took off 3 bases at V and 10 bases at J, with 16 bases between the two ends. CDR1 is MDHEN and CDR2 is SYDVKM in the germline V gene. DNA for the CDR3: TGTGCCAGCAGTTTGGGGGGGACTCAATCACCCCAGCATTTT. This translates into CASSLGGTQSPQHF.

V is TRBV20-1 and J is TRBJ1-1, with 8 bases that match TRBD1. CDR1 and CDR2 from the germline V gene are DFQATT and SNEGSKA (reference sequence). V shed 3 bases and J 5 bases; nucleotides not matched to a gene: 5. CDR3 size: 13 residues. CDR3 coding DNA: TGCAGTGCTAGTACAGGGGGTAGGACTGAAGCTTTCTTT. Protein: CSASTGGRTEAFF.

This clone was found once. This chain uses TRBV7-9 with TRBJ2-7; no reliable D call. CDR3 length: 12 residues. V lost 5 bases and J 7 bases, leaving 12 bases between the germline ends. Germline V CDR1 and CDR2: SEHNR, FQNEAQ (reference sequence). The CDR3 reads CASSLLPSEQYF. The CDR3 coding sequence is TGTGCCAGCAGCCTCCTACCCTCGGAGCAGTACTTC. The variable domain in full, completed from reference TRBV7-9 and TRBJ2-7, reads DTGVSQNPRHKITKRGQNVTFRCDPISEHNRLYWYRQTLGQGPEFLTYFQNEAQLEKSRLLSDRFSAERPKGSFSTLEIQRTEQGDSAMYLCASSLLPSEQYFGPGTRLTVT.

This chain uses TRBV18 with TRBJ2-5; TRBD1 agrees at 9 bases. The germline V gene has CDR1 KGHSH and CDR2 LQKENI. The CDR3 spans 15 residues. Trimming removed 8 bases from V and 2 bases from J; junction bases left unmatched: 9. The DNA for the CDR3 is TGTGCCAGCGCTAAGGACAGGGGTACTCAAGAGACCCAGTACTTC. Translated, it gives CASAKDRGTQETQYF.

V gene TRBV18 combines with J gene TRBJ2-5, with 7 bases aligning to TRBD2. Germline CDR1 reads KGHSH; CDR2 reads LQKENI. J lost 2 bases, V lost 2 bases, and 8 bases had no gene match. The CDR3 is 16 residues long. DNA for the CDR3: TGTGCCAGCTCACCAATACCTAGCGGAGGGCAAGAGACCCAGTACTTC. Amino acids: CASSPIPSGGQETQYF.

The V call is TRBV29-1, the J call TRBJ1-5; possibly TRBD1 for D (6 bases). Germline CDR1 and CDR2: SQVTM and ANQGSEA. The V and J ends lost 6 bases and 0 bases respectively, with 15 bases between them. The CDR3 has 15 residues. CDR3 DNA: TGCAGCGTGGAGGGGGGGACGGATAGCAATCAGCCCCAGCATTTT. Translation gives CSVEGGTDSNQPQHF.

This clone was seen more than once but under ten times. This sequence joins TRBV28 and TRBJ2-5; 10 bases are a match to TRBD1. This CDR3 has 12 amino acids. Unmatched junction bases numbered 5, after V lost 6 bases and J lost 10 bases. Germline V gene sequence: CDR1 MDHEN, CDR2 SYDVKM. CDR3 bases: TGTGCCAGCAGAAGACAGGGGGCGAGCCAGTACTTC. Amino acid sequence: CASRRQGASQYF.

The chain recombines TRBV29-1 with TRBJ2-1; D is possibly TRBD1 (6 bases). CDR1 and CDR2 (germline): SQVTM, ANQGSEA. This CDR3 has 14 residues. The germline V and J ends were trimmed by 6 bases and 0 bases, with 12 bases remaining between them. The CDR3 DNA sequence: TGCAGCGTGTCGGTGGGGGCCTCCTACAATGAGCAGTTCTTC. It encodes CSVSVGASYNEQFF.

The chain uses TRBV5-8 and TRBJ2-2; TRBD1 matches 8 bases. V gave up 5 bases and J gave up 1 base; unmatched junction bases: 4. Germline V lookup: CDR1 SGHTS, CDR2 YDEGEE. The CDR3 spans 15 residues. The CDR3: CASREGQENTGELFF. CDR3 bases: TGTGCCAGCAGAGAGGGACAGGAGAACACCGGGGAGCTGTTTTTT.

The chain combines TRBV5-4 with TRBJ1-2; D not resolved. The CDR3 contains 16 residues. CDR1 is SGHNT and CDR2 is YYREEE in the germline V gene (reference sequence). Trimming cost V 3 bases and J 0 bases, with 15 bases left between them. CDR3 nucleotide sequence: TGTGCCAGCAGCTCAAGTTCGAGGCAAGCTAACTATGGCTACACCTTC. Its protein product is CASSSSSRQANYGYTF.

This chain links TRBV6-4 with TRBJ2-7; the D gene is possibly TRBD1 (6 bases). The germline V gene encodes CDR1 MRHNA and CDR2 SNTAGT. CDR3 length: 15 amino acids. The V gene lost 4 bases and the J gene lost 3 bases, with 16 bases spanning the gap. The CDR3: CASSVPGHIHYEQYF. The CDR3 bases are TGTGCCAGCAGTGTACCGGGACACATCCACTACGAGCAGTACTTC.

The chain has TRBV7-9 and TRBJ2-7, with D possibly TRBD1 on 6 matching bases. Per germline, CDR1 SEHNR and CDR2 FQNEAQ (reference sequence). The CDR3 consists of 14 residues. Trimming left V 5 bases short and J 1 base short, with 12 bases between. Here the CDR3 reads CASSDDRSSYEQYF. DNA for the CDR3: TGTGCCAGCAGCGATGACAGGAGTTCCTACGAGCAGTACTTC.

The chain joins TRBV28 to TRBJ2-3; D might be TRBD1 (5 bases). The germline V gene has CDR1 MDHEN and CDR2 SYDVKM. This CDR3 region has 16 residues. The V end lost 1 base, the J end lost 0 bases, and 11 bases lay between the germline ends. CDR3: CASSLLGAPSTDTQYF. For the CDR3, the DNA is TGTGCCAGCAGTTTATTAGGGGCCCCTAGCACAGATACGCAGTATTTT.

The count of this clone is one. The chain combines TRBV6-4 with TRBJ1-5, with 7 positions matching TRBD1. Trimming cost V 2 bases and J 3 bases; bases outside gene matches: 4. The germline V gene encodes CDR1 MRHNA and CDR2 SNTAGT. This CDR3 comprises 15 residues. The CDR3 loop reads CASSDKGQDNQPQHF. For the CDR3, the DNA is TGTGCCAGCAGTGACAAAGGACAGGACAATCAGCCCCAGCATTTT.

The chain couples TRBV27 to TRBJ2-3; 11 bases are shared with TRBD2. This CDR3 has 15 residues. After removal of 8 bases from V and 0 bases from J, the junction contained 4 bases not matched to a gene. Germline V CDR1 and CDR2: MNHEY, SMNVEV (reference sequence). The DNA for the CDR3 is TGTGCCAGCGGGCGGACTAGCGGGAGCACAGATACGCAGTATTTT. It is translated as CASGRTSGSTDTQYF.

This clone has just one count. The chain couples TRBV7-6 to TRBJ1-2; 8 nucleotides align to TRBD1. The germline V gene encodes CDR1 SGHVS and CDR2 FNYEAQ. The J segment lost 8 bases and the V segment lost 4 bases, leaving 6 bases of the junction unmatched. The CDR3 runs to 13 residues. In nucleotides, the CDR3 is TGTGCCAGCAGCTCGGACAGGGAAGAGGGCTACACCTTC. Its translation: CASSSDREEGYTF.

The V and J genes are TRBV15 and TRBJ1-2; TRBD1 is a possible D gene (5 bases). Germline CDR1 reads LNHNV; CDR2 reads YYDKDF (reference sequence). The CDR3 covers 14 residues. V lost 1 base, J lost 7 bases, and 13 bases lay in between. In DNA, the CDR3 is TGTGCCACCAGCAGAGTGGGGGGTGAGGGTGGCTACACCTTC. This encodes CATSRVGGEGGYTF.

This clone was seen once. DNA for the CDR3: TGTGCCAGCAGTGAAGGCAGTTTACCTACCGGGGAGCTGTTTTTT. This codes for CASSEGSLPTGELFF. The chain recombines TRBV25-1 with TRBJ2-2, with D hard to call. This CDR3 comprises 15 residues. V lost 2 bases, J lost 5 bases, and 12 bases lay in between. Germline V gene sequence: CDR1 MGHDK, CDR2 SYGVNS.

V is TRBV6-4 and J is TRBJ2-3; tentatively, D is TRBD2 (6 bases). The germline CDR1 and CDR2 sequences are MRHNA and SNTAGT. The CDR3 runs to 15 residues. The germline V and J ends were trimmed by 0 bases and 2 bases, with 9 bases remaining between them. The CDR3 sequence is CASSDSGGATDTQYF. The CDR3 nucleotides read TGTGCCAGCAGTGACTCGGGCGGGGCCACAGATACGCAGTATTTT.

Here the CDR3 DNA reads TGTGCCAGCAGCAAACGGACAGTTTCTTTGAACACTGAAGCTTTCTTT. Its translation: CASSKRTVSLNTEAFF. This chain connects TRBV3-1 (or the pseudogene TRBV3-2) to TRBJ1-1; a possible D gene is TRBD1 (6 bases). The CDR3 is 16 residues long. The germline V gene encodes CDR1 LGHDT and CDR2 YNNKEL (reference sequence). The V end lost 5 bases, the J end lost 0 bases, and 16 bases lay between the germline ends.

The rearrangement joins TRBV24-1 to TRBJ1-2; 7 bases line up with TRBD1. The CDR3 has 12 residues. Germline CDR1 and CDR2: KGHDR and SFDVKD. V trimming: 7 bases; J trimming: 6 bases; junction bases outside the gene matches: 4. The CDR3 DNA sequence: TGTGCCACCAGGGACAGGTCAGATGGCTACACCTTC. The encoded protein is CATRDRSDGYTF.

This CDR3 is CAVMGGRYGYTF. In nucleotides, the CDR3 is TGTGCCGTAATGGGGGGACGCTATGGCTACACCTTC. The chain has TRBV10-3 and TRBJ1-2, with D tentatively TRBD1 (5 bases). Trimming pared 11 bases from V and 4 bases from J, leaving 14 bases between. CDR3 length equals 12 residues. Germline V gives CDR1 ENHRY, CDR2 SYGVKD.

This sequence joins TRBV7-9 and TRBJ2-1; D is perhaps TRBD1 (6 bases). Between the trimmed V and J ends, which lost 0 bases and 8 bases, there was a span of 11 bases. The CDR3 runs 14 residues. Germline assignment: CDR1 SEHNR and CDR2 FQNEAQ (reference sequence). CDR3 nucleotide sequence: TGTGCCAGCAGCTTAGCGGACAGCTTGGATGAGCAGTTCTTC. Translating it yields CASSLADSLDEQFF.

This clone was counted a single time. V is TRBV12-5 and J is TRBJ2-5, with 8 bases aligning to TRBD2. Germline V gives CDR1 LGHNT, CDR2 FRNRAP. This CDR3 contains 18 residues. V shed 2 bases, J shed 4 bases, and the junction held 15 bases outside the gene matches. The DNA for the CDR3 is TGTGCTAGTGGTTTGTCCCTAGGGGCGGGAGGTCCCTCAGAGACCCAGTACTTC. It is translated as CASGLSLGAGGPSETQYF.

The V and J genes are TRBV2 and TRBJ2-2; 9 bases are a match to TRBD2. Germline loops: CDR1 SNHLY, CDR2 FYNNEI. J gave up 7 bases and V 0 bases, and 3 bases lay outside the gene matches. The CDR3 runs 15 residues. The CDR3 bases are TGTGCCAGCAGTGAAGCTGGGCGGGGGGGCGGGGAGCTGTTTTTT. Amino acids: CASSEAGRGGGELFF.

The chain recombines TRBV28 with TRBJ2-3; 9 nucleotides agree with TRBD2. J gave up 3 bases and V 4 bases, and 5 bases lay outside the gene matches. The CDR3 has 15 residues. Per germline, CDR1 MDHEN and CDR2 SYDVKM. CDR3 residues: CASSSSGGLTDTQYF. CDR3 bases: TGTGCCAGCAGTTCCAGCGGGGGGCTAACAGATACGCAGTATTTT.